This TCR beta chain stems from a study of memory CD4+ T cells and cytomegalovirus serostatus. Study as a whole: Donors were healthy Belgian adults, under ten CMV seropositive and about two dozen seronegative.

V dropped 6 bases and J dropped 3; count of bases not matched to a gene: 2. Germline-derived CDR1 and CDR2 are MDHEN and SYDVKM. The CDR3 consists of 13 residues. Per the study methods: Out-of-frame sequences were removed, leaving roughly 2,200,000 distinct TCRbeta sequences. The protocol was immunoSEQ multiplex PCR, while the TCRdb copy is restricted to in-frame clones and leaves out a portion. The V and J calls and clone size are taken from that table; D and trimming were inferred from the DNA. Of tens of thousands of clones listed, around 80% are singletons. Study-level results: Median bootstrapped AUC for CMV status was approximately 0.96 originally, 0.75 to 0.91 US-trained.

Comments on this clone: Its specificity is not known.

The sort gate was single viable CD3+CD4+CD8-CD45RO+ cells for memory CD4+ T cells. CD4+ T cells were isolated by positive magnetic selection. The sequenced material came from memory CD4+ T cells from blood. The TCR originated in an adult in good health and CMV-seropositive. The V and J genes are TRBV28 and TRBJ1-2, with 9 positions matching TRBD1. Here the CDR3 DNA reads TGTGCCAGCAGGACAGGGGGGGACTATGGCTACACCTTC. It encodes CASRTGGDYGYTF.